Below, one T cell receptor beta chain is given with its context. Its specificity is not known. This entry is derived from a study of T cell repertoires in cytomegalovirus infection. Study overall: Recently identified HLA-C-restricted CMV epitopes were used, and well-studied HLA-B-restricted CMV epitopes were used as well. Indicated by public TCR beta signatures were CMV infection and matching HLA type. Study-level findings and limits: Dominating the ex vivo response were HLA-C-restricted CMV-specific TCR beta clonotypes. Carriers of CMV plus the relevant HLA were identified by cumulative public TCR beta family frequency.

TCRdb reprocessed the reads with MiXCR, giving one entry per CDR3 protein. The sample records about 920,000 distinct CDR3 sequences, around 29% being singletons. CDR1 LNHDA and CDR2 SQIVND come from the germline V gene (reference sequence). The CDR3 length is 16 residues. V lost 7 bases to trimming and J lost 0 bases, with 18 bases between them. This chain links TRBV19 with TRBJ1-2; D uncertain. The receptor comes from a human donor in good health (CMV status not recorded). Some clones in this sample may be carry-over from other donors' samples. The sample was cultured CD8+ T cells from PBMCs, taken from culture after CMV antigen stimulation. DNA of the CDR3: TGTGCCAGTAACAATGGGTTACAAATTTCTAACTATGGCTACACCTTC. This encodes CASNNGLQISNYGYTF.